What follows are 16 T cell receptor beta chains derived from one specimen sequenced in a study of T cell repertoires in cytomegalovirus infection. TCRdb re-analysed the reads in MiXCR, keeping a single row per CDR3 protein. The repertoire holds some 160,000 distinct CDR3 sequences, about 15% seen once, with 18% in the top ten. The specimen sequenced was CD8+ T cells from PBMCs. Every receptor here comes from a human donor in good health (CMV status not recorded). Some clones in this sample may be carry-over from other donors' samples.

The gene calls are TRBV7-8 and TRBJ1-5; no clear D gene. Germline V lookup: CDR1 SGHVS, CDR2 FQNEAQ. V was pared by 5 bases and J by 6 bases, with 11 bases between. The CDR3 loop spans 13 amino acids. CDR3 sequence: CASSREVPQPQHF. The CDR3 nucleotides read TGTGCCAGCAGCCGAGAAGTTCCTCAGCCCCAGCATTTT.

This clonotype was counted a few times. The rearrangement uses TRBV6-1 and TRBJ1-2; no clear D gene. Germline V gene lookup returns CDR1 MNHNS and CDR2 SASEGT. The CDR3 is 12 residues long. The V gene lost 6 bases and the J gene lost 5 bases, with 10 bases spanning the gap. CDR3 in DNA: TGTGCCAGCAGAATCGGCCGATATGGCTACACCTTC. Translation gives CASRIGRYGYTF.

The chain has TRBV7-8 and TRBJ2-7; a possible D gene is TRBD2 (5 bases). V dropped 11 bases and J dropped 7 bases, with 24 bases sitting between them. The CDR3 spans 14 residues. The germline CDR1 and CDR2 sequences are SGHVS and FQNEAQ. In DNA, the CDR3 is TGTGCCGCAGCCGCCGGTGTTGGGAGAAGTGAGCAGTACTTC. It encodes CAAAAGVGRSEQYF.

This chain connects TRBV20-1 to TRBJ2-1; unclear D gene. The CDR3 runs 14 residues. The germline gives CDR1 DFQATT, CDR2 SNEGSKA (reference sequence). The ends were cut back, 6 bases at V and 3 bases at J, with 15 bases in the middle. The CDR3 sequence is CSAPDGEFYNEQFF. In DNA, the CDR3 is TGCAGTGCCCCAGACGGCGAGTTCTACAATGAGCAGTTCTTC.

The chain is built from TRBV14 and TRBJ2-7; no clear D gene. Germline V gives CDR1 SGHDN, CDR2 FVKESK. Trimming took 2 bases from V and 0 from J, leaving 11 bases between them. The CDR3 runs to 15 residues. This CDR3 reads CASSQPGRLSYEQYF. For the CDR3, the DNA is TGTGCCAGCAGCCAACCAGGACGGCTCTCCTACGAGCAGTACTTC.

The sample holds a few counts of this clonotype. This chain uses TRBV29-1 with TRBJ2-6; tentatively, D is TRBD1 (6 bases). From germline, CDR1 is SQVTM and CDR2 ANQGSEA. V gave up 6 bases and J gave up 0 bases, with 15 bases separating them. The CDR3 runs to 16 residues. This CDR3 is CSVRDRRLSGANVLTF. As DNA, the CDR3 is TGCAGCGTCAGAGACAGGAGACTCTCTGGGGCCAACGTCCTGACTTTC.

The sample holds a few counts of this clonotype. The chain employs TRBV7-3 and TRBJ2-1; 7 bases match TRBD2. J lost 5 bases, V lost 5 bases, and 12 bases had no gene match. The CDR3 contains 16 residues. Germline CDR1 is SGHTA and CDR2 is FQGTGA. In DNA, the CDR3 is TGTGCCAGCAGCGAAAGAGGAGCGGGGCCTAACAATGAGCAGTTCTTC. This sequence encodes CASSERGAGPNNEQFF.

This chain connects TRBV4-3 to TRBJ1-5, with TRBD1 as a possible D gene (6 bases). This CDR3 is 17 amino acids long. Trimming took off 2 bases at V and 1 base at J, with 15 bases between the two ends. CDR1 and CDR2 from the germline V gene are LGHNA and YSLEER. The CDR3 is CASSQTGIGGSNQPQHF. CDR3 coding DNA: TGCGCCAGCAGCCAAACAGGGATTGGGGGGAGCAATCAGCCCCAGCATTTT.

The chain joins TRBV7-2 to TRBJ1-4; TRBD1 might be the D (5 bases). This CDR3 comprises 14 residues. With 1 base removed from V and 7 bases from J, the gap between germline ends came to 10 bases. Germline lookup yields CDR1 SGHTA and CDR2 FQGNSA. The CDR3 here is CASSLVGAGEKLFF. CDR3 nucleotides: TGTGCCAGCAGCTTAGTAGGGGCTGGTGAAAAACTGTTTTTT.

This clonotype was seen a few times. The chain uses TRBV7-2 and TRBJ2-7, with TRBD1 identical over 7 bases. Losses at the gene ends were 6 bases for V and 5 bases for J; bases not matched to a gene: 7. The CDR3 has 13 amino acids. Germline loops: CDR1 SGHTA, CDR2 FQGNSA. The CDR3 sequence is CASRATGAHEQYF. The CDR3 bases are TGTGCCAGCAGGGCCACAGGGGCCCACGAGCAGTACTTC.

A few counts support this clonotype. The chain combines TRBV28 with TRBJ2-7, with 10 bases fitting TRBD1. The CDR3 is made up of 15 amino acids. J lost 1 base, V lost 6 bases, and 6 bases had no gene match. The germline V gene has CDR1 MDHEN and CDR2 SYDVKM. The CDR3 coding sequence is TGTGCCAGCAGCAGGACAGGGGGTGGGTCCTACGAGCAGTACTTC. Encoded protein: CASSRTGGGSYEQYF.

V and J are TRBV7-6 and TRBJ1-5; TRBD1 agrees at 7 bases. With V trimmed by 2 bases and J by 4 bases, 5 bases remained unmatched. The CDR3 has 15 amino acids. Looked up from germline, CDR1 is SGHVS and CDR2 is FNYEAQ. CDR3 nucleotide sequence: TGTGCCAGCAGCTTACGGACAGGCCCTAATCAGCCCCAGCATTTT. Translated, it gives CASSLRTGPNQPQHF.

This clonotype was detected many times. In DNA form, the CDR3 reads TGTGCCAGCAGCTCTGGTCCGGACGGATCGAGCTCCTACAATGAGCAGTTCTTC. Amino acid sequence: CASSSGPDGSSSYNEQFF. The chain employs TRBV7-2 and TRBJ2-1; D unresolved. Germline values: CDR1 SGHTA, CDR2 FQGNSA. V lost 4 bases to trimming and J lost 0 bases, with 19 bases between them. This CDR3 region has 18 residues.

As DNA, the CDR3 is TGTGCCAGCAGTGACCTCCGAGCCAGGCCGAAAAGCACAGATACGCAGTATTTT. Amino acids: CASSDLRARPKSTDTQYF. The J gene is TRBJ2-3, the V gene TRBV6-2 or TRBV6-3, with D unclear. Per germline, CDR1 MNHEY and CDR2 SVGEGT. V was shortened by 5 bases and J by 0 bases, with 21 bases between the two germline ends. This CDR3 has 18 amino acids.

V is TRBV6-1 and J is TRBJ2-2, with D unclear. The germline V gene has CDR1 MNHNS and CDR2 SASEGT. The CDR3 contains 13 residues. V lost 5 bases and J 3 bases, leaving 7 bases between the germline ends. The CDR3 loop reads CASSTQDTGELFF. The CDR3 DNA reads TGTGCCAGCAGTACGCAGGACACCGGGGAGCTGTTTTTT.

This clonotype has a count of ten or more. V and J are TRBV6-8 and TRBJ2-5; 7 bases agree with TRBD1. Looked up from germline, CDR1 is MNHGY and CDR2 is SAAAGT. The CDR3 runs 13 residues. Trimming cost V 9 bases and J 5 bases; bases outside gene matches: 9. CDR3 DNA sequence: TGTGCCAGGCTGACAGGGTACTGGGAGACCCAGTACTTC. The encoded protein is CARLTGYWETQYF.